A selection of T cell receptor beta chains follows, all from one sample in a study of OX40 agonist ivuxolimab in advanced cancers. TCRdb keeps only in-frame clones here, not all; method: immunoSEQ multiplex PCR. There are over 70,000 clones in the sample; 80% to 90% occur only once, and around 1.6% lies in the top ten. Sequencing used CD4+ or CD8+ T cells sorted from blood, obtained in a trial of the OX40 agonist ivuxolimab. The receptors derive from an adult with an advanced solid tumor such as melanoma, head and neck, liver or kidney cancer. Each CDR3 is given with its conserved first and last residue. A D gene is named only where the DNA matches it firmly. Clone sizes are given selectively: once, few, many, or a class where the clone is expanded.

NA	TRBV27	NA	TRBJ2-6	CASSLWGRSGANVLTF	TGTGCCAGCAGTTTATGGGGCAGGTCTGGGGCCAACGTCCTGACTTTC
NA	TRBV19	TRBD1	TRBJ1-1	CASSVGTGGLNTEAFF	TGTGCCAGTAGTGTCGGGACAGGGGGCTTGAACACTGAAGCTTTCTTT
NA	TRBV10-3	NA	TRBJ2-7	CAISDRPHEQYF	TGTGCCATCAGTGACAGGCCCCACGAGCAGTACTTC
NA	TRBV7-2	TRBD2	TRBJ2-4	CASSSLREATRNIQYF	TGTGCCAGCAGCTCCCTCCGGGAGGCCACGAGGAACATTCAGTACTTC
once	TRBV2	NA	TRBJ2-3	CASSEGGGTDTQYF	TGTGCCAGCAGTGAAGGGGGGGGCACAGATACGCAGTATTTT
once	TRBV9	NA	TRBJ1-2	CASSAPERAYGYTF	TGTGCCAGCAGCGCCCCAGAACGGGCATATGGCTACACCTTC
few	TRBV5-1	NA	TRBJ2-3	CASSLALMGGPSGDTQYF	TGCGCCAGCAGCTTGGCCCTTATGGGGGGGCCGTCCGGCGATACGCAGTATTTT
NA	TRBV6-5	NA	TRBJ2-7	CASSSVIYEQYF	TGTGCCAGCAGCTCTGTCATATACGAGCAGTACTTC
NA	TRBV7-2	NA	TRBJ2-3	CASSLMRGVSTDTQYF	TGTGCCAGCAGCTTGATGCGCGGGGTTAGCACAGATACGCAGTATTTT
NA	TRBV18	NA	TRBJ2-5	CASSGLETQYF	TGTGCCAGCTCGGGACTAGAGACCCAGTACTTC
few	TRBV9	NA	TRBJ2-5	CASSPDPGRSETQYF	TGTGCCAGCAGCCCAGATCCAGGGAGGTCGGAGACCCAGTACTTC